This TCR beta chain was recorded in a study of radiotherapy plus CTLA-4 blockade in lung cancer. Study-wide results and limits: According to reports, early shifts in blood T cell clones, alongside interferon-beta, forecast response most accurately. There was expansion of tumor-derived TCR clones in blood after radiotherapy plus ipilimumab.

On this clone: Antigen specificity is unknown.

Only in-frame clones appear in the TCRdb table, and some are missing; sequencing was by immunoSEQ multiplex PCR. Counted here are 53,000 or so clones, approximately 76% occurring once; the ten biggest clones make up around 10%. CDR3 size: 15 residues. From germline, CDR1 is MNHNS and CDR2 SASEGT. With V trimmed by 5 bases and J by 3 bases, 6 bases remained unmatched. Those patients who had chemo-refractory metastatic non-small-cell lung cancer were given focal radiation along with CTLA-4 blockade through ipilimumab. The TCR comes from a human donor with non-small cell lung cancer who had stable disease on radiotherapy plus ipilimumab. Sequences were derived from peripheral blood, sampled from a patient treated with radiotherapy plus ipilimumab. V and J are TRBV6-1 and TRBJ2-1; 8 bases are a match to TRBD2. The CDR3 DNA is TGTGCCAGCAGTCAAAGCGGGGGACTCTACAATGAGCAGTTCTTC. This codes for CASSQSGGLYNEQFF.